The sequence of this TCR beta chain was determined in a study of cytomegalovirus exposure and HLA in healthy donors. Trimming took 5 bases from V and 5 from J, leaving 18 bases between them. CDR3 length: 15 amino acids. Per germline, CDR1 MNHNY and CDR2 SVGAGI (reference sequence). This clone was observed a handful of times. The PCR was carried out with 60 Vbeta primers and 13 Jbeta primers. Sequencing was performed with immunoSEQ multiplex PCR; in TCRdb, only in-frame clones are kept and a portion is missing. The data contain around 96,000 clones, around 76% of them singletons. The chain joins TRBV6-6 to TRBJ1-1; no firm D call. Sequenced sample: PBMCs. The receptor's source is a young man in good health and CMV-seropositive. CDR3 sequence: CASSRGRGIGTEAFF. The CDR3 DNA is TGTGCCAGCAGTCGCGGCCGGGGAATAGGGACTGAAGCTTTCTTT.